This T cell receptor beta chain appears in the sequencing data of a study of cytotoxic CD8 clonotypes in ibrutinib-treated CLL. Study-level information: Overall, some 25 responses were partial and 2 complete; following median about 68 months, roughly 14 patients stayed remitted and some 12 progressed. Timing of response sample collection was a median around 12 months after treatment start, with a range of 6 to 36. The study's findings and limits: Public clonotypes, found uncommonly, either contracted or stayed stable on treatment. The clonality went up when patients responded to ibrutinib and dropped back toward baseline at progression.

CDR3 length: 15 amino acids. Germline V gene data show CDR1 as SGHRS and CDR2 as YFSETQ. V lost 4 bases to trimming and J lost 2 bases; unmatched junction nucleotides: 2. As to this clone: What it binds is unknown.

Sequenced by immunoSEQ multiplex PCR; TCRdb stores in-frame clones only, minus some. The sample records 25,000 to 35,000 clones, roughly 85% being singletons. The receptor was isolated from a human donor with chronic lymphocytic leukemia. The sample was PBMCs, taken after 24 months of ibrutinib treatment. The V gene is TRBV5-1, the J gene TRBJ2-5, with TRBD2 matching over 13 bases. CDR3 loop: CASSPGLAGQETQYF. In nucleotides, the CDR3 is TGCGCCAGCAGCCCGGGACTAGCGGGGCAAGAGACCCAGTACTTC.